The 14 T cell receptor beta chains given below trace back to one sample, sequenced in a study of T cells in Graves' hyperthyroidism and ophthalmopathy. Amplified regions were TCR beta CDR3 sequences from RNA transcripts. First-round RT-PCR targeting the TCR CDR3 was performed with the HTBI primer set. A single record per CDR3 protein comes from TCRdb applying MiXCR to the multiplex PCR reads. The data contain hundreds of thousands of distinct CDR3 sequences, 35% to 40% of them singletons. The sequencing input was blood. The origin of the receptors is a man between 18 and 35 years old with Graves' hyperthyroidism.

The V and J genes are TRBV7-8 and TRBJ1-3; the match to TRBD1 covers 7 bases. CDR1 and CDR2 from the germline V gene are SGHVS and FQNEAQ. This CDR3 contains 15 residues. V trimming: 5 bases; J trimming: 8 bases; junction bases outside the gene matches: 12. CDR3 amino acids: CASSPEGQYQHTIYF. CDR3 nucleotide sequence: TGTGCCAGCAGCCCCGAGGGACAGTATCAACACACCATATATTTT.

In this sample, this clonotype turned up a few times. The chain is built from TRBV5-8 and TRBJ2-5, with D unresolved. The CDR3 covers 15 residues. CDR1 and CDR2 from the germline V gene are SGHTS and YDEGEE. Trimming removed 3 bases from V and 5 bases from J, with 17 bases in between. The CDR3 protein is CASSSPGRPTETQYF. CDR3 nucleotide sequence: TGTGCCAGCAGCTCGCCCGGCAGGCCTACCGAGACCCAGTACTTC.

This clonotype was detected a few times. V is TRBV5-6 and J is TRBJ1-1; tentative D call: TRBD1 (5 bases). Germline CDR1 reads SGHDT; CDR2 reads YYEEEE. This CDR3 contains 14 residues. V shed 4 bases and J shed 5 bases, with 15 bases lying between them. The CDR3 region is CASSRTAGGTEAFF. In DNA, the CDR3 is TGTGCCAGCAGCCGGACGGCCGGGGGGACTGAAGCTTTCTTT.

About this clonotype itself: A clone one base away is much larger, so this may be a read error. This chain connects TRBV2 to TRBJ1-5, with D tentatively TRBD1 (5 bases). CDR1 and CDR2 from the germline V gene are SNHLY and FYNNEI. The CDR3 loop spans 13 amino acids. As DNA, the CDR3 is TGTGCCGGCAGTGAAAAAGGGGCTCAGCCCCAGCATTTT. Translation gives CAGSEKGAQPQHF.

About this clonotype itself: A read error may account for a junction end that differs from germline. V gene TRBV11-2 combines with J gene TRBJ2-6, with D unclear. The CDR3 has 13 residues. Germline V gives CDR1 SGHAT, CDR2 FQNNGV. The CDR3 reads CASSLVGTNVLTF. CDR3 bases: TGTGCCAGCAGCTTAGTTGGGACCAACGTCCTGACTTTC.

The sample holds many counts of this clonotype. V and J are TRBV7-2 and TRBJ2-5; unclear D gene. The V end was cut by 3 bases, the J end by 5 bases, with 16 bases between. The CDR3 loop spans 15 amino acids. CDR1 is SGHTA, CDR2 FQGNSA, per germline. The CDR3: CASSFNGGSRETQYF. As DNA, the CDR3 is TGTGCCAGCAGCTTTAACGGTGGCAGCCGTGAGACCCAGTACTTC.

The V and J genes are TRBV5-1 and TRBJ2-7, with TRBD2 matching over 7 bases. Germline lookup yields CDR1 SGHRS and CDR2 YFSETQ. Germline trimming cut 4 bases from V and 5 bases from J; bases unmatched to any gene: 9. The CDR3 consists of 14 residues. CDR3 bases: TGCGCCAGCAGCGCGAGCGGGGCCAGGGACGAGCAGTACTTC. It yields the protein CASSASGARDEQYF.

The chain joins TRBV29-1 to TRBJ2-7; 8 positions match TRBD2. CDR1 SQVTM and CDR2 ANQGSEA come from the germline V gene. Trimming removed 3 bases from V and 3 bases from J; junction bases left unmatched: 10. The CDR3 loop spans 15 amino acids. CDR3 nucleotides: TGCAGCGTTGATGGTGGTCCCCGGGGGGGCTACGAGCAGTACTTC. This encodes CSVDGGPRGGYEQYF.

CDR3 amino acids: CASSREEAGGTEAFF. The CDR3 bases are TGTGCCAGCAGCCGAGAAGAGGCGGGGGGCACTGAAGCTTTCTTT. V usage is TRBV7-9 and J usage is TRBJ1-1; perhaps TRBD1 as D (5 bases). V was trimmed by 5 bases and J by 4 bases, leaving 17 bases between them. Germline loops: CDR1 SEHNR, CDR2 FQNEAQ (reference sequence). The CDR3 is made up of 15 amino acids.

This clonotype was counted at least ten times. This sequence joins TRBV19 and TRBJ2-2; 8 bases are a match to TRBD1. V lost 8 bases and J lost 5; bases outside the gene matches: 7. The CDR3 totals 14 residues. CDR1 and CDR2 (germline): LNHDA, SQIVND (reference sequence). CDR3 region: CASALTGATGELFF. The CDR3 DNA reads as TGTGCCAGTGCCCTGACAGGGGCTACCGGGGAGCTGTTTTTT.

The genes are TRBV7-9 and TRBJ1-1; D gene uncertain. Germline loops: CDR1 SEHNR, CDR2 FQNEAQ (reference sequence). The CDR3 is 16 amino acids. V was trimmed by 5 bases and J by 2 bases, leaving 18 bases between them. DNA of the CDR3: TGTGCCAGCAGCGATGCTACCCTTTCGATCAACACTGAAGCTTTCTTT. It is translated as CASSDATLSINTEAFF.

There are a few counts of this clonotype. The V call is TRBV12-3 or TRBV12-4, the J call TRBJ1-4, with a possible D match to TRBD1 (6 bases). V lost 10 bases, J lost 5 bases, and 17 bases lay in between. CDR3 size: 14 residues. The CDR3 sequence is CATGRQAGNEKLFF. Here the CDR3 DNA reads TGTGCCACCGGCAGACAGGCCGGGAATGAAAAACTGTTTTTT.

Ten or more counts support this clonotype. The chain links TRBV5-1 to TRBJ1-2; 8 nucleotides align to TRBD1. CDR1 is SGHRS and CDR2 is YFSETQ in the germline V gene. CDR3 length: 12 residues. Trimming cost V 4 bases and J 9 bases; bases outside gene matches: 5. The CDR3: CASSHGQGSYTF. DNA of the CDR3: TGCGCCAGCAGCCACGGACAGGGAAGCTACACCTTC.

Worth noting for this clonotype: This may come from a read error, since a much larger clone is one base off. V and J are TRBV7-3 and TRBJ2-7, with D possibly TRBD2 on 5 matching bases. The CDR3 extends over 15 amino acids. Germline-derived CDR1 and CDR2 are SGHTA and FQGTGA. Trimming cost V 5 bases and J 0 bases, with 14 bases left between them. CDR3 sequence reads: CASSLGLPSSYEQYF. The CDR3 DNA reads TGTGCCAGCAGCCTCGGACTCCCGAGCTCCTACGAGCAGTACTTC.